A single sample is the source of the 32 T cell receptor beta chains below, sequenced in a study of T cells after yellow fever vaccination. TCRdb processed the 5' RACE reads anew with MiXCR; each CDR3 protein has one entry. The sample includes 500,000 to 550,000 distinct CDR3 sequences, 21% of them seen just once. The starting material was PBMCs, obtained approximately 22 days after the first yellow fever vaccination. The receptors stem from a man younger than 30 who received the YFV17D yellow fever vaccine.

The chain uses TRBV7-9 and TRBJ1-4, with 7 bases that match TRBD1. The CDR3 runs 15 residues. With 3 bases clipped from V and 4 bases from J, the junction kept 5 bases outside the gene matches. Germline CDR1 reads SEHNR; CDR2 reads FQNEAQ (reference sequence). CDR3 sequence reads: CASSFEGAGNEKLFF. In DNA form, the CDR3 reads TGTGCCAGCAGCTTTGAGGGGGCGGGTAATGAAAAACTGTTTTTT.

This rearrangement joins TRBV29-1 to TRBJ2-5; 8 nucleotides match TRBD1. With 0 bases clipped from V and 3 bases from J, the junction kept 3 bases outside the gene matches. This CDR3 comprises 14 residues. Looked up from germline, CDR1 is SQVTM and CDR2 is ANQGSEA. The CDR3, as DNA: TGCAGCGTTGAAGACCTACAGGGGGAAGAGACCCAGTACTTC. It encodes CSVEDLQGEETQYF.

The chain joins TRBV18 to TRBJ2-7; the match to TRBD1 covers 7 bases. V shed 3 bases, J shed 3 bases, and the junction held 2 bases outside the gene matches. This CDR3 spans 13 amino acids. Germline-derived CDR1 and CDR2 are KGHSH and LQKENI. The CDR3 DNA sequence: TGTGCCAGCTCACCGGGACAGTTCTACGAGCAGTACTTC. Its protein is CASSPGQFYEQYF.

The V and J genes are TRBV6-1 and TRBJ2-6; no clear D. V lost 6 bases and J lost 5, with 14 bases in between. CDR3 length equals 15 residues. From germline, CDR1 is MNHNS and CDR2 SASEGT. Written as DNA, the CDR3 is TGTGCCAGCAGCTTCGACGGTCCGCGGGCCAACGTCCTGACTTTC. Its protein is CASSFDGPRANVLTF.

This clonotype has just a few counts. The chain employs TRBV9 and TRBJ2-2; D remains ambiguous. V was clipped by 2 bases and J by 0 bases, with 11 bases between them. Looked up from germline, CDR1 is SGDLS and CDR2 is YYNGEE. The CDR3 length is 16 residues. CDR3 residues: CASSVWGSANTGELFF. The DNA of the CDR3 is TGTGCCAGCAGCGTTTGGGGAAGCGCGAACACCGGGGAGCTGTTTTTT.

This sequence joins TRBV7-2 and TRBJ2-5; no clear D. The CDR3 runs 13 residues. Trimming removed 5 bases from V and 4 bases from J, with 11 bases in between. Per the germline V gene, CDR1 is SGHTA and CDR2 is FQGNSA. The CDR3 DNA follows: TGTGCCAGCAGCAGAGGCTACGGAGAGACCCAGTACTTC. This encodes CASSRGYGETQYF.

In its sample, this clonotype was seen a few times. The chain employs TRBV7-2 and TRBJ2-5, with 15 bases aligning to TRBD2. Germline values: CDR1 SGHTA, CDR2 FQGNSA. Trimming removed 5 bases from V and 5 bases from J; junction bases left unmatched: 9. This CDR3 region has 17 residues. DNA of the CDR3: TGTGCCAGCAGCCCTGGACTAGCGGGGGGGCCTTGGGAGACCCAGTACTTC. This translates into CASSPGLAGGPWETQYF.

This chain joins TRBV14 and TRBJ1-4; tentative D call: TRBD1 (6 bases). Germline values: CDR1 SGHDN, CDR2 FVKESK. This CDR3 is 18 amino acids long. V was clipped by 0 bases and J by 0 bases, with 14 bases between them. CDR3 loop: CASSQDGDRLATNEKLFF. CDR3 nucleotide sequence: TGTGCCAGCAGCCAAGATGGCGACAGGCTTGCAACTAATGAAAAACTGTTTTTT. Supplemented by reference TRBV14 and TRBJ1-4, the full variable domain reads EAGVTQFPSHSVIEKGQTVTLRCDPISGHDNLYWYRRVMGKEIKFLLHFVKESKQDESGMPNNRFLAERTGGTYSTLKVQPAELEDSGVYFCASSQDGDRLATNEKLFFGSGTQLSVL.

The chain employs TRBV20-1 and TRBJ2-7, with D possibly matching TRBD2 (5 bases). CDR3 size: 13 residues. The V end was cut by 6 bases, the J end by 4 bases, with 16 bases between. CDR1 is DFQATT, CDR2 SNEGSKA, per germline (reference sequence). Here the CDR3 reads CSAPIRGNYEQYF. In DNA, the CDR3 is TGCAGTGCCCCCATCCGGGGAAATTACGAGCAGTACTTC.

There are a few counts of this clonotype. Written as DNA, the CDR3 is TGCGCCAGCAGCCAACAATCGGGATTCCATTTCCAAGATACGCAGTATTTT. Translation gives CASSQQSGFHFQDTQYF. V is TRBV4-3 and J is TRBJ2-3, with D possibly matching TRBD2 (5 bases). V lost 2 bases and J lost 5, with 20 bases in between. The CDR3 extends over 17 amino acids. CDR1 is LGHNA and CDR2 is YSLEER in the germline V gene.

This clonotype was observed a handful of times. The chain joins TRBV12-3 or TRBV12-4 to TRBJ2-2; 8 nucleotides align to TRBD2. This CDR3 has 15 amino acids. The V and J ends lost 7 bases and 4 bases, in that order; junction bases with no gene match: 8. The CDR3 region is CASKGAGVVTGELFF. The CDR3 bases are TGTGCCAGCAAAGGAGCGGGGGTGGTCACCGGGGAGCTGTTTTTT.

The rearrangement links TRBV4-3 to TRBJ1-1; perhaps TRBD1 as D (6 bases). The CDR3 extends over 17 amino acids. V was cut by 1 base and J by 0 bases, with 15 bases left in between. Germline V lookup: CDR1 LGHNA, CDR2 YSLEER. Written as DNA, the CDR3 is TGCGCCAGCAGCCAAGCCGGCAGGGGCTACATGAACACTGAAGCTTTCTTT. It specifies CASSQAGRGYMNTEAFF.

The chain couples TRBV29-1 to TRBJ2-3; D is possibly TRBD1 or TRBD2 (5 bases each). The CDR3 sequence is 11 residues long. The germline gives CDR1 SQVTM, CDR2 ANQGSEA. V lost 4 bases and J lost 10, with 12 bases in between. The CDR3 loop is CSVALGRSQYF. CDR3 coding DNA: TGCAGCGTTGCCCTGGGACGCTCGCAGTATTTT.

The chain employs TRBV19 and TRBJ2-5, with 10 bases that match TRBD1. CDR3 length equals 14 residues. Germline assignment: CDR1 LNHDA and CDR2 SQIVND (reference sequence). With 7 bases clipped from V and 5 bases from J, the junction kept 7 bases outside the gene matches. The CDR3 is CASTQTGGAETQYF. CDR3 nucleotides: TGTGCCAGTACCCAGACAGGGGGCGCGGAGACCCAGTACTTC. The complete variable domain, with remaining parts taken from reference TRBV19 and TRBJ2-5, reads DGGITQSPKYLFRKEGQNVTLSCEQNLNHDAMYWYRQDPGQGLRLIYYSQIVNDFQKGDIAEGYSVSREKKESFPLTVTSAQKNPTAFYLCASTQTGGAETQYFGPGTRLLVL.

The table lists this clonotype with a few counts. This chain links TRBV23-1 with TRBJ2-7; a weak D match, TRBD1 (5 bases). TRBV23-1 is assigned to the ORF class and has an uncertain function. The CDR3 spans 12 residues. With 11 bases removed from V and 7 bases from J, the gap between germline ends came to 18 bases. The CDR3 DNA sequence: TGCGCCGGAGCAGTCAGGGTATTAGAGCAGTACGTC. Translation gives CAGAVRVLEQYV.

This clonotype occurred a few times. The rearrangement uses TRBV12-3 or TRBV12-4 and TRBJ1-5, with a possible D match to TRBD1 (5 bases). The CDR3 is 15 residues long. The V gene lost 3 bases and the J gene lost 6 bases, with 15 bases spanning the gap. Here the CDR3 reads CASSLFAGVGQPQHF. CDR3 sequence (DNA): TGTGCCAGCAGTTTGTTTGCGGGGGTTGGTCAGCCCCAGCATTTT.

This clonotype came up a few times. CDR3 nucleotides: TGTGCCAGCAGCTTAGAGGGTTGGGCGGTTGAAAAACTGTTTTTT. The encoded protein is CASSLEGWAVEKLFF. This chain connects TRBV7-2 to TRBJ1-4; D not certain. The CDR3 is 15 amino acids. Per germline, CDR1 SGHTA and CDR2 FQGNSA. The germline V and J ends were trimmed by 1 base and 7 bases, with 13 bases remaining between them.

The V gene is TRBV4-1, the J gene TRBJ2-2; D possibly matches TRBD1 or TRBD2 (6 bases each). Germline V lookup: CDR1 MGHRA, CDR2 YSYEKL. The CDR3 extends over 15 amino acids. The V end was cut by 4 bases, the J end by 0 bases, with 9 bases between. Written as DNA, the CDR3 is TGCGCCAGCAGCCGCGGGACAACGAACACCGGGGAGCTGTTTTTT. This sequence encodes CASSRGTTNTGELFF.

This clonotype has only a few counts. The V call is TRBV20-1, the J call TRBJ2-1; 10 nucleotides align to TRBD2. This CDR3 is 16 amino acids long. V lost 0 bases to trimming and J lost 7 bases; unmatched junction nucleotides: 9. Germline V gene data show CDR1 as DFQATT and CDR2 as SNEGSKA (reference sequence). CDR3 nucleotide sequence: TGCAGTGCTAGAGATTTTTTGGCTAGCGGGGGAAATGAGCAGTTCTTC. Its translation is CSARDFLASGGNEQFF.

This clonotype occurred many times. The V gene is TRBV7-2, the J gene TRBJ2-1, with D perhaps matching TRBD1 (5 bases). V dropped 4 bases and J dropped 11 bases, with 12 bases sitting between them. The germline V gene has CDR1 SGHTA and CDR2 FQGNSA. The CDR3 length is 12 residues. CDR3 in amino acids: CASSSTVAKQFF. The CDR3, as DNA: TGTGCCAGCAGCTCGACAGTGGCAAAGCAGTTCTTC.

This clonotype showed up just a few times. The chain is built from TRBV7-3 and TRBJ2-1; perhaps TRBD1 as D (5 bases). The CDR3 is 15 amino acids. CDR1 and CDR2 (germline): SGHTA, FQGTGA. V was cut by 1 base and J by 9 bases, with 16 bases left in between. CDR3 residues: CASSLRQTGTSEQFF. The CDR3 bases are TGTGCCAGCAGCTTAAGGCAAACAGGAACCAGTGAGCAGTTCTTC.

The chain joins TRBV7-9 to TRBJ2-5; D is possibly TRBD2 (5 bases). The CDR3 is 15 residues long. In germline, CDR1 is SEHNR, CDR2 FQNEAQ (reference sequence). V was cut by 1 base and J by 2 bases, with 11 bases left in between. CDR3 bases: TGTGCCAGCAGCTTAGAGTCCACGGGACAAGAGACCCAGTACTTC. Protein sequence: CASSLESTGQETQYF.

The chain is built from TRBV7-2 and TRBJ1-2, with 7 bases that match TRBD1. With 4 bases clipped from V and 4 bases from J, the junction kept 12 bases outside the gene matches. The CDR3 length is 16 residues. The V gene's germline CDR1 is SGHTA and CDR2 FQGNSA. The CDR3 protein is CASSSNGPGQTYGYTF. The CDR3 DNA reads as TGTGCCAGCAGCTCAAATGGGCCGGGACAGACCTATGGCTACACCTTC. The variable domain in full, with the rest retrieved from reference TRBV7-2 and TRBJ1-2, is GAGVSQSPSNKVTEKGKDVELRCDPISGHTALYWYRQSLGQGLEFLIYFQGNSAPDKSGLPSDRFSAERTGGSVSTLTIQRTQQEDSAVYLCASSSNGPGQTYGYTFGSGTRLTVV.

This clonotype has more than one count but fewer than ten. The genes are TRBV5-1 and TRBJ1-1; D is uncertain. The germline gives CDR1 SGHRS, CDR2 YFSETQ. Trimming took off 4 bases at V and 0 bases at J, with 16 bases between the two ends. The CDR3 is 16 amino acids. The CDR3 coding sequence is TGCGCCAGCAGCGGCACCCTCGGGCATTTGAACACTGAAGCTTTCTTT. It is translated as CASSGTLGHLNTEAFF.

In its sample, this clonotype was seen a few times. J is TRBJ2-1 and V is TRBV29-1, with unresolved D. Germline loops: CDR1 SQVTM, CDR2 ANQGSEA. V lost 0 bases, J lost 10 bases, and 22 bases lay in between. The CDR3 runs 16 residues. The CDR3 sequence: CSVEDLPGKRSWEQFF. In DNA, the CDR3 is TGCAGCGTTGAAGATCTTCCCGGTAAAAGGTCCTGGGAGCAGTTCTTC.

This chain uses TRBV11-1 with TRBJ1-4, with D perhaps matching TRBD1 (5 bases). V was clipped by 5 bases and J by 5 bases, with 12 bases between them. The germline gives CDR1 SGHAT, CDR2 FQDESV (reference sequence). The CDR3 extends over 14 amino acids. CDR3 DNA sequence: TGTGCCAGCAGCCATCGGGGGAAGAATGAAAAACTGTTTTTT. This gives the protein CASSHRGKNEKLFF.

This clonotype showed up just a few times. The chain uses TRBV5-1 and TRBJ2-3; D uncertain. The germline CDR1 and CDR2 sequences are SGHRS and YFSETQ. The germline V and J ends were trimmed by 4 bases and 6 bases, with 18 bases remaining between them. The CDR3 consists of 15 residues. CDR3: CASSLMTGFPDTQYF. In nucleotides, the CDR3 is TGCGCCAGCAGCCTCATGACCGGATTCCCCGATACGCAGTATTTT.

At least ten counts were recorded for this clonotype. The V gene is TRBV4-3, the J gene TRBJ2-5, with 10 positions matching TRBD2. The length of the CDR3 is 16 residues. The germline V gene has CDR1 LGHNA and CDR2 YSLEER. J lost 4 bases, V lost 4 bases, and 9 bases had no gene match. The CDR3 DNA sequence: TGCGCCAGCAGCCTTAGAGCGGGGGGGCTCGTAGAGACCCAGTACTTC. It is translated as CASSLRAGGLVETQYF.

The chain combines TRBV5-4 with TRBJ2-1, with a tentative D call TRBD1 (6 bases). Per germline, CDR1 SGHNT and CDR2 YYREEE (reference sequence). V dropped 4 bases and J dropped 9 bases, with 11 bases sitting between them. The CDR3 contains 12 residues. The CDR3 DNA follows: TGTGCCAGCAGCCGCGAGGGGGTTGAGCAGTTCTTC. Encoded protein: CASSREGVEQFF.

This clonotype was found a few times. This chain connects TRBV28 to TRBJ2-7; D is unresolved. Germline V gene lookup returns CDR1 MDHEN and CDR2 SYDVKM. V shed 8 bases and J shed 6 bases, with 17 bases lying between them. This CDR3 has 13 amino acids. The CDR3 sequence: CASSRRTPSEQYF. The DNA of the CDR3 is TGTGCCAGCTCTCGCAGGACCCCCTCCGAGCAGTACTTC.

The chain uses TRBV29-1 and TRBJ1-1, with no clear D. The CDR3 totals 13 residues. CDR1 is SQVTM, CDR2 ANQGSEA, per germline. V dropped 1 base and J dropped 4 bases, with 10 bases sitting between them. The CDR3 sequence: CSVEARWGTEAFF. As DNA, the CDR3 is TGCAGCGTTGAAGCCCGATGGGGCACTGAAGCTTTCTTT.

This clonotype was detected a few times. This chain uses TRBV5-1 with TRBJ2-2; D might be TRBD2 (6 bases). There are 16 residues in the CDR3. Germline lookup yields CDR1 SGHRS and CDR2 YFSETQ. V was cut by 0 bases and J by 4 bases, with 13 bases left in between. CDR3 protein: CASSLVPGVGTGELFF. The CDR3, as DNA: TGCGCCAGCAGCTTGGTACCGGGGGTCGGCACCGGGGAGCTGTTTTTT.